This paragraph covers one T cell receptor beta chain sequence. Its antigen specificity is not known. Base quality data are lacking; no much larger clone is found one base away. CDR1 and CDR2 were assigned from the germline V gene as SNHLY and FYNNEI. From the cysteine up to the phenylalanine, the CDR3 has a length of 10 residues. The CDR3 DNA has 30 bases and is translated from base 1. Trimmed from V: 5 bases; trimmed from J: 11 bases; junction bases lacking a gene match: 3. Receptor amplification or capture employed RT-PCR. The reads were generated on a NextSeq 550. The public reads were reanalyzed by TCRdb: fastp trimming at Q25, MiXCR alignment, in-frame beta chains only. Entries that share a CDR3 protein sequence are merged under the most common genes and DNA. Present in this sample are 400,000 to 500,000 distinct CDR3 sequences, 16% of which were seen just once. The top ten clones comprise 6.5% to 7.5% of the sample.

This specimen comes from a study of patients and donors after allogeneic stem cell transplantation (dated by TCRdb to between 2020 and 2021). Rearrangement joined TRBV2 to TRBJ2-7; the central 7 bases match TRBD1. The TCR originated in a human donor who was either an allogeneic HSCT recipient or a stem cell or donor lymphocyte infusion donor (not recorded which). It is not recorded whose cells these are; they may come from a transplant donor. The sample taken for sequencing was blood, either unsorted or a sorted T cell fraction (not recorded which). The CDR3 region reads CASSWQGEYF. Here is the DNA: TGTGCCAGCAGTTGGCAGGGGGAGTACTTC.